These T cell receptor beta chains were read from a single sample in a study of vaccination effects on CD4 cells after COVID-19. This table comes from immunoSEQ multiplex PCR, and its TCRdb copy is limited to in-frame clones, with some not included. The sample has roughly 27,000 clones, roughly 72% seen once. These receptors' targets are unknown. The sample was CD4+ T cells from PBMCs cultured with SARS-CoV-2 spike peptides, taken before COVID-19 vaccination. These receptors originate from a human donor who had a prior SARS-CoV-2 infection. The CDR3 runs from the conserved cysteine through the conserved F or W. Fields, in order: V gene, clone size, D gene, CDR3 length, J gene, CDR3 protein, CDR3 DNA. D genes are given only for firm matches. Size tells how often a clone was seen (once, few, many) or the class of an expanded clone, and some rows leave it out.

V gene: TRBV2; clone size: -; D gene: TRBD1; CDR3 length: 14; J gene: TRBJ2-1; CDR3 protein: CASSRQGWGLEQFF; CDR3 DNA: TGTGCCAGCAGTAGACAGGGTTGGGGATTGGAGCAGTTCTTC
V gene: TRBV7-3; clone size: -; D gene: -; CDR3 length: 13; J gene: TRBJ2-2; CDR3 protein: CASSATGPGELFF; CDR3 DNA: TGTGCCAGCAGCGCTACAGGGCCCGGGGAGCTGTTTTTT
V gene: TRBV9; clone size: -; D gene: TRBD1; CDR3 length: 14; J gene: TRBJ1-1; CDR3 protein: CASSTHRDRVEAFF; CDR3 DNA: TGTGCCAGCAGCACACACCGGGACAGGGTTGAAGCTTTCTTT
V gene: TRBV3-1/TRBV3-2; clone size: -; D gene: -; CDR3 length: 14; J gene: TRBJ2-5; CDR3 protein: CASSQAGRGETQYF; CDR3 DNA: TGTGCCAGCAGCCAAGCAGGGAGAGGGGAGACCCAGTACTTC
V gene: TRBV7-3; clone size: -; D gene: -; CDR3 length: 13; J gene: TRBJ2-1; CDR3 protein: CASSFGVNNEQFF; CDR3 DNA: TGTGCCAGCAGCTTCGGGGTCAACAATGAGCAGTTCTTC
V gene: TRBV10-3; clone size: few; D gene: -; CDR3 length: 17; J gene: TRBJ1-1; CDR3 protein: CAISESRVVGEGTEAFF; CDR3 DNA: TGTGCCATCAGTGAGTCGAGGGTCGTAGGGGAGGGCACTGAAGCTTTCTTT
V gene: TRBV12-3/TRBV12-4; clone size: -; D gene: -; CDR3 length: 13; J gene: TRBJ2-7; CDR3 protein: CASSLAAEYEQYF; CDR3 DNA: TGTGCCAGCAGTTTGGCCGCGGAGTACGAGCAGTACTTC
V gene: TRBV19; clone size: -; D gene: -; CDR3 length: 17; J gene: TRBJ1-3; CDR3 protein: CASSIAQAAISGNTIYF; CDR3 DNA: TGTGCCAGTAGTATTGCCCAGGCCGCCATCTCTGGAAACACCATATATTTT
V gene: TRBV7-2; clone size: -; D gene: TRBD1; CDR3 length: 17; J gene: TRBJ1-2; CDR3 protein: CASSLSVGAKGASGYTF; CDR3 DNA: TGTGCCAGCAGCTTATCAGTGGGGGCAAAGGGGGCTTCGGGCTACACCTTC
V gene: TRBV4-1; clone size: -; D gene: -; CDR3 length: 13; J gene: TRBJ1-1; CDR3 protein: CASSQDLPGEAFF; CDR3 DNA: TGCGCCAGCAGCCAAGATCTGCCGGGTGAAGCTTTCTTT
V gene: TRBV18; clone size: -; D gene: TRBD1; CDR3 length: 15; J gene: TRBJ2-5; CDR3 protein: CASSSRGQGSETQYF; CDR3 DNA: TGTGCCAGCTCTTCCCGTGGACAGGGGTCGGAGACCCAGTACTTC
V gene: TRBV5-1; clone size: -; D gene: -; CDR3 length: 13; J gene: TRBJ2-3; CDR3 protein: CASGWTATDTQYF; CDR3 DNA: TGCGCCAGCGGATGGACAGCCACAGATACGCAGTATTTT
V gene: TRBV9; clone size: -; D gene: -; CDR3 length: 16; J gene: TRBJ1-4; CDR3 protein: CASSAFPGLSNEKLFF; CDR3 DNA: TGTGCCAGCAGCGCCTTCCCGGGACTTTCTAATGAAAAACTGTTTTTT
V gene: TRBV11-3; clone size: -; D gene: -; CDR3 length: 14; J gene: TRBJ1-5; CDR3 protein: CASIMGGMNQPQHF; CDR3 DNA: TGTGCCAGCATAATGGGAGGAATGAATCAGCCCCAGCATTTT
V gene: TRBV2; clone size: -; D gene: -; CDR3 length: 15; J gene: TRBJ2-3; CDR3 protein: CASFSGGYSTDTQYF; CDR3 DNA: TGTGCCAGCTTTTCTGGAGGGTATAGCACAGATACGCAGTATTTT
V gene: TRBV5-8; clone size: -; D gene: -; CDR3 length: 13; J gene: TRBJ2-5; CDR3 protein: CASSLSRPETQYF; CDR3 DNA: TGTGCCAGCAGCTTGAGTAGACCGGAGACCCAGTACTTC
V gene: TRBV18; clone size: -; D gene: -; CDR3 length: 17; J gene: TRBJ2-3; CDR3 protein: CASSPPLRGPSTDTQYF; CDR3 DNA: TGTGCCAGCTCACCACCGTTGCGGGGCCCAAGCACAGATACGCAGTATTTT
V gene: TRBV12-3/TRBV12-4; clone size: once; D gene: -; CDR3 length: 13; J gene: TRBJ2-6; CDR3 protein: CASSLAGANVLTF; CDR3 DNA: TGTGCCAGCAGTTTAGCTGGGGCCAACGTCCTGACTTTC
V gene: TRBV27; clone size: large; D gene: -; CDR3 length: 18; J gene: TRBJ2-7; CDR3 protein: CASRPLAQTGSSLHEQYF; CDR3 DNA: TGTGCCAGCCGACCACTAGCCCAGACAGGGTCCTCTCTCCACGAGCAGTACTTC
V gene: TRBV7-2; clone size: -; D gene: -; CDR3 length: 15; J gene: TRBJ1-3; CDR3 protein: CASSLDGLSGNTIYF; CDR3 DNA: TGTGCCAGCAGCTTAGACGGGCTCTCTGGAAACACCATATATTTT
V gene: TRBV18; clone size: -; D gene: -; CDR3 length: 15; J gene: TRBJ1-2; CDR3 protein: CASSPMQSSNYGYTF; CDR3 DNA: TGTGCCAGCTCACCCATGCAGTCCTCTAACTATGGCTACACCTTC
V gene: TRBV7-7; clone size: -; D gene: -; CDR3 length: 15; J gene: TRBJ2-1; CDR3 protein: CASSLRVSSYNEQFF; CDR3 DNA: TGTGCTAGCAGCTTAAGAGTAAGCTCCTACAATGAGCAGTTCTTC
V gene: TRBV11-3; clone size: -; D gene: TRBD1; CDR3 length: 15; J gene: TRBJ1-1; CDR3 protein: CASSPGQGMNTEAFF; CDR3 DNA: TGTGCCAGCAGCCCCGGACAGGGGATGAACACTGAAGCTTTCTTT
V gene: TRBV9; clone size: -; D gene: TRBD2; CDR3 length: 16; J gene: TRBJ2-3; CDR3 protein: CASSPGLAGDTDTQYF; CDR3 DNA: TGTGCCAGCAGCCCCGGACTAGCGGGAGACACAGATACGCAGTATTTT
V gene: TRBV27; clone size: -; D gene: -; CDR3 length: 13; J gene: TRBJ2-5; CDR3 protein: CASSPDYEETQYF; CDR3 DNA: TGTGCCAGCAGTCCGGACTATGAGGAGACCCAGTACTTC
V gene: TRBV7-9; clone size: -; D gene: -; CDR3 length: 13; J gene: TRBJ2-7; CDR3 protein: CASSLWREYEQYF; CDR3 DNA: TGTGCCAGCAGCCTTTGGAGAGAGTACGAGCAGTACTTC
V gene: TRBV11-2; clone size: -; D gene: -; CDR3 length: 15; J gene: TRBJ1-1; CDR3 protein: CASSPWGGTNTEAFF; CDR3 DNA: TGTGCCAGCAGCCCCTGGGGAGGGACAAACACTGAAGCTTTCTTT
V gene: TRBV6-2/TRBV6-3; clone size: -; D gene: -; CDR3 length: 13; J gene: TRBJ2-2; CDR3 protein: CASSNINTGELFF; CDR3 DNA: TGTGCCAGCAGTAACATAAACACCGGGGAGCTGTTTTTT
V gene: TRBV29-1; clone size: -; D gene: TRBD2; CDR3 length: 13; J gene: TRBJ2-7; CDR3 protein: CSVEGLAGHEQYF; CDR3 DNA: TGCAGCGTTGAGGGGTTAGCGGGACATGAGCAGTACTTC